This T cell receptor beta chain was captured in a study of vaccination effects on CD4 cells after COVID-19. Study observations and caveats: Vaccine-induced clones in healthy vaccinees cross-reacted with common cold coronaviruses in only 1 of 255 cases. In the late period after vaccination, infection- and vaccine-induced clones contracted markedly. Convalescent patients numbered few in the study; early post-infection timepoints were missing entirely.

Viral peptide pool expansion of antigen-specific CD4+ T cells preceded sequencing in the ViraFEST assay. Researchers isolated CD4+ T cells once roughly nine days of culture had elapsed. The vaccine recipients had no prior SARS-CoV-2 infection, with negative nucleocapsid antibodies. Half of the medium was exchanged for IL-2 medium on both days 3 and 7. Sequencing used immunoSEQ multiplex PCR; TCRdb keeps in-frame clones, though not all of them. Of some 68,000 clones in the sample, approximately 70% were seen once. This clone was seen a single time. Antigen: not known. Between the trimmed V and J ends, which lost 5 bases and 0 bases, there was a span of 10 bases. The CDR3 loop spans 15 amino acids. CDR1 SEHNR and CDR2 FQNEAQ come from the germline V gene (reference sequence).

The chain has TRBV7-9 and TRBJ1-4; D is perhaps TRBD1 (6 bases). Sample: CD4+ T cells from PBMCs cultured with HCoV-OC43 spike peptides, taken before COVID-19 vaccination. Subset reported: HCoV-OC43 spike overlapping peptide pool stimulation. The sequence came from a human donor who received a COVID-19 vaccine. Here the CDR3 DNA reads TGTGCCAGCAGCCCCTGGACAGCAACTAATGAAAAACTGTTTTTT. Residues: CASSPWTATNEKLFF.